These 8 T cell receptor beta chains came from one sample sequenced in a study of shared clonotypes between healthy human individuals. The method was immunoSEQ multiplex PCR; TCRdb's version includes in-frame clones alone and lacks a portion of them. The table lists just over 2,000,000 clones, just under 95% of them singletons. In the naive CD8 group, cells lacked CD45RO and were positively selected for CCR7, so terminally differentiated effector memory CD45RA+ cells were left out. The sequenced material came from naive CD8+ T cells sorted from blood. The receptors derive from a man aged 18 to 30 in good health.

V and J are TRBV2 and TRBJ1-5; D call uncertain. CDR1 SNHLY and CDR2 FYNNEI come from the germline V gene. The V end was cut by 6 bases, the J end by 0 bases, with 12 bases between. The CDR3 sequence is 15 residues long. For the CDR3, the DNA is TGTGCCAGCAGGTGGACGGAGTATAGCAATCAGCCCCAGCATTTT. Its protein is CASRWTEYSNQPQHF.

V is TRBV9 and J is TRBJ1-2; D possibly corresponds to TRBD1 (5 bases). This CDR3 contains 14 residues. V lost 0 bases and J 7 bases, leaving 13 bases between the germline ends. Germline values: CDR1 SGDLS, CDR2 YYNGEE. In DNA, the CDR3 is TGTGCCAGCAGCGTAGGGGGCAGTACTTTTGGCTACACCTTC. Translated: CASSVGGSTFGYTF.

The chain combines TRBV7-9 with TRBJ2-3; 7 bases map to TRBD1. Germline V gene data show CDR1 as SEHNR and CDR2 as FQNEAQ (reference sequence). Trimming removed 5 bases from V and 2 bases from J; junction bases left unmatched: 7. The CDR3 is made up of 15 amino acids. The CDR3 DNA reads TGTGCCAGCAGCCACCGGGACAGCTTCACAGATACGCAGTATTTT. Translated, it gives CASSHRDSFTDTQYF. Together with reference TRBV7-9 and TRBJ2-3, the CDR3 gives the full variable domain: DTGVSQNPRHKITKRGQNVTFRCDPISEHNRLYWYRQTLGQGPEFLTYFQNEAQLEKSRLLSDRFSAERPKGSFSTLEIQRTEQGDSAMYLCASSHRDSFTDTQYFGPGTRLTVL.

V and J are TRBV6-5 and TRBJ2-7, with TRBD2 matching 11 bases. J gave up 6 bases and V 0 bases, and 7 bases lay outside the gene matches. The CDR3 covers 16 residues. Germline assignment: CDR1 MNHEY and CDR2 SVGAGI. The CDR3 reads CASSYSKASGGIEQYF. CDR3 nucleotides: TGTGCCAGCAGTTACTCGAAGGCTAGCGGGGGGATCGAGCAGTACTTC.

The V gene is TRBV15, the J gene TRBJ2-1; 11 bases are shared with TRBD2. The germline V gene has CDR1 LNHNV and CDR2 YYDKDF (reference sequence). This CDR3 spans 17 amino acids. The trim removed 0 bases at V and 8 bases at J, leaving 9 bases unmatched. CDR3 in DNA: TGTGCCACCAGCAGAGATCGATTACTAGCGGGAGCCGATGAGCAGTTCTTC. Encoded protein: CATSRDRLLAGADEQFF.

This clone has a single count. The chain recombines TRBV2 with TRBJ2-1; D remains ambiguous. This CDR3 spans 15 amino acids. Germline V lookup: CDR1 SNHLY, CDR2 FYNNEI. V was cut by 4 bases and J by 7 bases, with 17 bases left in between. The CDR3 sequence: CASSAGTDMRNEQFF. CDR3 coding DNA: TGTGCCAGCAGTGCGGGCACTGATATGAGGAATGAGCAGTTCTTC. Full variable domain (rest looked up from reference TRBV2 and TRBJ2-1): EPEVTQTPSHQVTQMGQEVILRCVPISNHLYFYWYRQILGQKVEFLVSFYNNEISEKSEIFDDQFSVERPDGSNFTLKIRSTKLEDSAMYFCASSAGTDMRNEQFFGPGTRLTVL.

This sequence joins TRBV28 and TRBJ2-1; D gene uncertain. Germline CDR1 MDHEN, CDR2 SYDVKM. The V end was cut by 3 bases, the J end by 6 bases, with 12 bases between. This CDR3 has 14 amino acids. The CDR3: CASSLAGSPNEQFF. The CDR3, as DNA: TGTGCCAGCAGTTTGGCAGGCAGCCCCAATGAGCAGTTCTTC.

V and J are TRBV2 and TRBJ2-7, with D tentatively TRBD1 (5 bases). Germline CDR1 reads SNHLY; CDR2 reads FYNNEI. The CDR3 has 13 residues. V lost 7 bases, J lost 2 bases, and 12 bases lay in between. The CDR3 is CASNADSPYEQYF. Written as DNA, the CDR3 is TGTGCCAGCAATGCCGACAGCCCCTACGAGCAGTACTTC. Complete variable domain (other parts from reference TRBV2 and TRBJ2-7): EPEVTQTPSHQVTQMGQEVILRCVPISNHLYFYWYRQILGQKVEFLVSFYNNEISEKSEIFDDQFSVERPDGSNFTLKIRSTKLEDSAMYFCASNADSPYEQYFGPGTRLTVT.